The T cell receptor beta chain under discussion was sequenced for a study of shared clonotypes between healthy human individuals. Broader study findings: Richness estimates generally favored naive over memory subsets.

The germline gives CDR1 SGHRS, CDR2 YFSETQ. CDR3 length equals 15 residues. V lost 1 base to trimming and J lost 8 bases; unmatched junction nucleotides: 6. TCRdb's table, derived via immunoSEQ multiplex PCR, lists solely in-frame clones and lacks some. The sample lists more than 2 million clones; around 95% were seen once. Worth noting for this clone: What it binds is not known.

The J gene is TRBJ2-1, the V gene TRBV5-1, with 10 bases that match TRBD2. The sequencing input was naive CD4+ T cells sorted from blood. Subset meaning: CD45RA+ positively selected. The sequence was obtained from a man younger than 30 in good health. This CDR3 reads CASSLLSGGAYEQFF. CDR3 in DNA: TGCGCCAGCAGCTTGTTAAGCGGGGGGGCCTATGAGCAGTTCTTC.